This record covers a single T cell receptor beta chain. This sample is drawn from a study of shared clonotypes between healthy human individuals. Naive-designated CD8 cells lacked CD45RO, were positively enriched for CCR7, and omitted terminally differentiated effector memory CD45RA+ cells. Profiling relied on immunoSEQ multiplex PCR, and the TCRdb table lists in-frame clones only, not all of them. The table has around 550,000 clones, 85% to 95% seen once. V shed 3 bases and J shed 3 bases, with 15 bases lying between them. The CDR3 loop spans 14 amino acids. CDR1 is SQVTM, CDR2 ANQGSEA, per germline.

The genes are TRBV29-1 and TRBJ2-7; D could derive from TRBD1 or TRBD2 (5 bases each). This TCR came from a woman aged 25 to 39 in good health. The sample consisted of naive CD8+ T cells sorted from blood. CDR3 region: CSVDRDGSYYEQYF. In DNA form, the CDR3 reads TGCAGCGTTGACCGGGACGGAAGCTACTACGAGCAGTACTTC.